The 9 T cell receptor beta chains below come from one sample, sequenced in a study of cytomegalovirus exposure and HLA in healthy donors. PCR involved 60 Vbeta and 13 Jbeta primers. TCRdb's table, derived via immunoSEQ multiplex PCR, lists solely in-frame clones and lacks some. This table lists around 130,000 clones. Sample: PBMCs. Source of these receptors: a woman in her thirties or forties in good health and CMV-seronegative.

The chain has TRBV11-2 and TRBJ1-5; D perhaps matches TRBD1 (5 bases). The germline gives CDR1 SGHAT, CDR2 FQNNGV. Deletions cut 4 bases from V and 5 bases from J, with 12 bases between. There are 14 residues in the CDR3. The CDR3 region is CASSSGGGYQPQHF. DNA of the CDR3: TGTGCCAGCAGCTCGGGGGGGGGTTATCAGCCCCAGCATTTT.

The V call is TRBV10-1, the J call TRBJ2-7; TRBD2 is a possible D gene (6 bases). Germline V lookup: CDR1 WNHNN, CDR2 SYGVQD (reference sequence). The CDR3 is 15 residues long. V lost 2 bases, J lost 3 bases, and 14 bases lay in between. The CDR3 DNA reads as TGCGCCAGCAGTGAGGAGACCGGGAGAATCTACGAGCAGTACGTC. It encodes CASSEETGRIYEQYV.

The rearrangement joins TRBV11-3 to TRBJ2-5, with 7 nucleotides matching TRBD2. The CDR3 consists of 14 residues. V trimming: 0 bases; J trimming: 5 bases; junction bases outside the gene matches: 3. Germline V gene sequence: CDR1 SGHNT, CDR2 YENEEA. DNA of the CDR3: TGTGCCAGCAGCTTAGAGCGGGGGTCGGAGACCCAGTACTTC. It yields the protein CASSLERGSETQYF.

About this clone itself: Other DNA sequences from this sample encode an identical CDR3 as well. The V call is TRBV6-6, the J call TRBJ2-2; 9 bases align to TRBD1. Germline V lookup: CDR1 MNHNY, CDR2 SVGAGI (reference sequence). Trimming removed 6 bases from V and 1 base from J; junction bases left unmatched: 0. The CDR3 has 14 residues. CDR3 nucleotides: TGTGCCAGCAGGGGACAGGGGAACACCGGGGAGCTGTTTTTT. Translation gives CASRGQGNTGELFF.

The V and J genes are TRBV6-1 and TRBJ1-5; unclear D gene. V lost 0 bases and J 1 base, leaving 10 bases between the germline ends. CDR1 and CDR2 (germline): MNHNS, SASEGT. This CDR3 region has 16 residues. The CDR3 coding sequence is TGTGCCAGCAGTGAAGCGCGGGGTGGAAGCAATCAGCCCCAGCATTTT. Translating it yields CASSEARGGSNQPQHF.

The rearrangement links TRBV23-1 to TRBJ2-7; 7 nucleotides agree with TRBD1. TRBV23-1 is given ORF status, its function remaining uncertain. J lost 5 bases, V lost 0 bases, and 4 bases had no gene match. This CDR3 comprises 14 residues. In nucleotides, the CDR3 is TGCGCCAGCAGTCAATCGAACAGGGGTGACGAGCAGTACTTC. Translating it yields CASSQSNRGDEQYF.

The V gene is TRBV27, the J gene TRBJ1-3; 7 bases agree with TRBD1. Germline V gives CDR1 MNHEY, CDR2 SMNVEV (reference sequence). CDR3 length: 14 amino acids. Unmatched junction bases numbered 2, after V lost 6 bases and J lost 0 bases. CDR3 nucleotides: TGTGCCAGCAGACAGGGGAGCTCTGGAAACACCATATATTTT. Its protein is CASRQGSSGNTIYF.

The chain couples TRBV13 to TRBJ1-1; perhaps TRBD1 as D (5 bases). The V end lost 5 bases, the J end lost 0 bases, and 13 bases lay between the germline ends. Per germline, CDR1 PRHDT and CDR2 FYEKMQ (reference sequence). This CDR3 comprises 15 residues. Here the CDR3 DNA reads TGTGCCAGCAGCCTAATTGGGGGGGTGAACACTGAAGCTTTCTTT. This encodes CASSLIGGVNTEAFF. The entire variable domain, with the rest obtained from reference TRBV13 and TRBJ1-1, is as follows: AAGVIQSPRHLIKEKRETATLKCYPIPRHDTVYWYQQGPGQDPQFLISFYEKMQSDKGSIPDRFSAQQFSDYHSELNMSSLELGDSALYFCASSLIGGVNTEAFFGQGTRLTVV.

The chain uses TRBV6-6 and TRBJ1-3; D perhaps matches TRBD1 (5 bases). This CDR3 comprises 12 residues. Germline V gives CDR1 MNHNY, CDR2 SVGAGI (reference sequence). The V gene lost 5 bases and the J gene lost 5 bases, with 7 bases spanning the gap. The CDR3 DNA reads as TGTGCCAGCAGTGGGGGGAGAAACACCATATATTTT. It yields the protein CASSGGRNTIYF.